These 17 T cell receptor beta chains came from one sample sequenced in a study of CD8+ T cells in alopecia areata. Sequencing used cDNA as its template, made by extracting RNA and reverse transcribing it. Produced via immunoSEQ multiplex PCR; TCRdb's table is partial and in-frame only. Here the sample spans tens of thousands of clones, 45% to 65% being singletons. Sorting of CD4+ cells into CD25+CD127- cells was carried out for a few patients. Sequences were obtained from CD4+ Tregs sorted from blood. These receptors all come from a human donor with alopecia areata.

The chain recombines TRBV7-2 with TRBJ2-7, with D tentatively TRBD1 (5 bases). The CDR3 has 18 amino acids. Germline loops: CDR1 SGHTA, CDR2 FQGNSA. Trimming took 1 base from V and 0 from J, leaving 19 bases between them. This chain's CDR3 is CASSLVGLTAQSSYEQYF. The CDR3 bases are TGTGCCAGCAGCTTAGTAGGGCTGACAGCCCAGAGCTCCTACGAGCAGTACTTC.

The chain is built from TRBV5-1 and TRBJ2-7, with TRBD1 matching over 7 bases. Germline trimming cut 4 bases from V and 0 bases from J; bases unmatched to any gene: 7. This CDR3 is built from 15 residues. CDR1 and CDR2 (germline): SGHRS, YFSETQ. The CDR3 DNA reads as TGCGCCAGCAGCGGAGACAGGGAGAGCTCCTACGAGCAGTACTTC. Residues: CASSGDRESSYEQYF.

The V gene is TRBV11-2, the J gene TRBJ1-2, with TRBD1 as a possible D gene (6 bases). V lost 3 bases and J lost 4, with 12 bases in between. The CDR3 sequence is 14 residues long. In germline, CDR1 is SGHAT, CDR2 FQNNGV. CDR3 region: CASSFLGQFYGYTF. Written as DNA, the CDR3 is TGTGCCAGCAGCTTTCTTGGACAGTTCTATGGCTACACCTTC.

This clone has more than one count but fewer than ten. The V and J genes are TRBV29-1 and TRBJ1-2; D uncertain. This CDR3 region has 11 residues. Germline V gene data show CDR1 as SQVTM and CDR2 as ANQGSEA. The V gene lost 4 bases and the J gene lost 3 bases, with 6 bases spanning the gap. CDR3 loop: CSVVRDYGYTF. The CDR3 nucleotides are TGCAGCGTTGTGAGGGACTATGGCTACACCTTC. The whole variable domain, filled in from reference TRBV29-1 and TRBJ1-2, reads SAVISQKPSRDICQRGTSLTIQCQVDSQVTMMFWYRQQPGQSLTLIATANQGSEATYESGFVIDKFPISRPNLTFSTLTVSNMSPEDSSIYLCSVVRDYGYTFGSGTRLTVV.

This clone has more than one count but fewer than ten. This chain uses TRBV7-2 with TRBJ2-7; D call uncertain. This CDR3 region has 15 residues. V lost 5 bases, J lost 6 bases, and 20 bases lay in between. Germline lookup yields CDR1 SGHTA and CDR2 FQGNSA. The CDR3 nucleotides are TGTGCCAGCAGCCCGACGGACGGAAGGCCTCTCGAGCAGTACTTC. Residues: CASSPTDGRPLEQYF.

The V call is TRBV6-1, the J call TRBJ1-2; TRBD1 matches at 11 bases. The CDR3 runs 13 residues. Germline CDR1 and CDR2: MNHNS and SASEGT. V lost 5 bases to trimming and J lost 8 bases; unmatched junction nucleotides: 4. CDR3 nucleotides: TGTGCCAGCAGTAAGGACAGGGGGCAAGGCTACACCTTC. It encodes CASSKDRGQGYTF.

V is TRBV7-9 and J is TRBJ2-3; D tentatively fits TRBD1 or TRBD2 (5 bases each). The V end lost 3 bases, the J end lost 0 bases, and 7 bases lay between the germline ends. The CDR3 contains 14 residues. Germline CDR1 is SEHNR and CDR2 is FQNEAQ (reference sequence). The CDR3 is CASSFWGSTDTQYF. The CDR3 bases are TGTGCCAGCAGCTTTTGGGGGAGCACAGATACGCAGTATTTT.

This chain joins TRBV6-5 and TRBJ2-2; D is ambiguous. In germline, CDR1 is MNHEY, CDR2 SVGAGI. CDR3 size: 14 residues. Deletions cut 8 bases from V and 4 bases from J, with 14 bases between. The CDR3 reads CASRLGHLTGELFF. The CDR3 coding sequence is TGTGCCAGCCGTCTGGGTCATCTCACCGGGGAGCTGTTTTTT.

The J gene is TRBJ2-3, the V gene TRBV7-2; D not certain. The germline CDR1 and CDR2 sequences are SGHTA and FQGNSA. The CDR3 covers 14 residues. Trimming cost V 3 bases and J 4 bases, with 11 bases left between them. CDR3 DNA: TGTGCCAGCAGCTTCTCATTTAATGCAGATACGCAGTATTTT. This gives the protein CASSFSFNADTQYF.

CDR3 residues: CASSLYGNQQYF. In DNA form, the CDR3 reads TGTGCCAGCAGTTTATACGGGAACCAGCAGTACTTC. J is TRBJ2-7 and V is TRBV27, with a weak D call TRBD2 (5 bases). CDR1 and CDR2 from the germline V gene are MNHEY and SMNVEV (reference sequence). The CDR3 runs 12 residues. Trimming pared 1 base from V and 8 bases from J, leaving 9 bases between.

Only a few counts were recorded for this clone. The junction departs from germline at one end; a sequencing error may be responsible. The V and J genes are TRBV5-1 and TRBJ2-3; 8 nucleotides line up with TRBD2. From germline, CDR1 is SGHRS and CDR2 YFSETQ. The CDR3 is made up of 12 amino acids. The CDR3 reads CASSGGLSGEDF. The DNA for the CDR3 is TGCGCCAGCAGCGGAGGCCTTAGCGGGGAAGACTTT.

The CDR3 protein is CASSQGEGLAGQETQYF. CDR3 coding DNA: TGCGCCAGCAGCCAAGGAGAAGGACTAGCGGGGCAAGAGACCCAGTACTTC. This rearrangement joins TRBV4-1 to TRBJ2-5, with 12 bases aligning to TRBD2. The CDR3 is 17 amino acids. The V gene's germline CDR1 is MGHRA and CDR2 YSYEKL. The trim removed 1 base at V and 2 bases at J, leaving 5 bases unmatched.

DNA of the CDR3: TGTGCCAGCACAAAAACAGAGATTAGAGCCAAAAACATTCAGTACTTC. This sequence encodes CASTKTEIRAKNIQYF. The rearrangement uses TRBV5-6 and TRBJ2-4, with no clear D. V was trimmed by 6 bases and J by 0 bases, leaving 16 bases between them. The CDR3 covers 16 residues. The germline gives CDR1 SGHDT, CDR2 YYEEEE.

This clone has more than one count but fewer than ten. The chain uses TRBV18 and TRBJ2-5, with D possibly matching TRBD1 (5 bases). From germline, CDR1 is KGHSH and CDR2 LQKENI. V was cut by 0 bases and J by 6 bases, with 14 bases left in between. The CDR3 is 15 amino acids. The CDR3 region has the DNA TGTGCCAGCTCACCACCCGGCAAATTGGGGCAGACCCAGTACTTC. The encoded protein is CASSPPGKLGQTQYF.

The chain carries TRBV10-2 and TRBJ1-1; D is unclear. The CDR3 has 16 amino acids. The V end lost 7 bases, the J end lost 0 bases, and 18 bases lay between the germline ends. Looked up from germline, CDR1 is WSHSY and CDR2 is SAAADI. CDR3 loop: CASTPEHPGLNTEAFF. DNA for the CDR3: TGCGCCAGCACTCCCGAGCATCCGGGCCTGAACACTGAAGCTTTCTTT.

This clone has just a few counts. The gene calls are TRBV5-1 and TRBJ2-5; no clear D. V was pared by 0 bases and J by 2 bases, with 20 bases between. Germline CDR1 SGHRS, CDR2 YFSETQ. The CDR3 totals 18 residues. As DNA, the CDR3 is TGCGCCAGCAGCTTGGTAGTATTCTCGGATCGCGGACAAGAGACCCAGTACTTC. As protein: CASSLVVFSDRGQETQYF.

This chain uses TRBV6-5 with TRBJ1-5, with D perhaps matching TRBD1 (5 bases). CDR1 MNHEY and CDR2 SVGAGI come from the germline V gene. This CDR3 contains 14 residues. Trimming shortened V by 8 bases and J by 7 bases, and 18 bases separated the two germline ends. CDR3 residues: CASGIRGRGQPQHF. Written as DNA, the CDR3 is TGTGCCAGCGGGATCCGGGGACGTGGGCAGCCCCAGCATTTT.